The 12 T cell receptor beta chains below were found in one sample sequenced in a study of CD8 T cells in ankylosing spondylitis. These TCRs' antigens remain unknown. Whole-study findings and limits: In ankylosing spondylitis blood, a motif of several highly homologous TCR beta variants appeared characteristic.

TCRdb re-called the 5' RACE reads with MiXCR, one entry per CDR3 protein. Among approximately 150,000 distinct CDR3 sequences listed, 17% were seen once. Sequencing used blood, either unsorted or a sorted T cell fraction (not recorded which). Receptors originate from a male donor with ankylosing spondylitis.

Only a few counts were recorded for this clonotype. Here the CDR3 reads CSGEGSIEQFF. In nucleotides, the CDR3 is TGCAGTGGAGAGGGGTCCATCGAACAGTTCTTC. The chain recombines TRBV20-1 with TRBJ2-1; D assignment may be TRBD1 or TRBD2 (5 bases each). The CDR3 contains 11 residues. Germline V gives CDR1 DFQATT, CDR2 SNEGSKA (reference sequence). Trimming cost V 7 bases and J 13 bases, with 17 bases left between them.

V usage is TRBV18 and J usage is TRBJ2-2; a possible D gene is TRBD1 (6 bases). Germline V gene sequence: CDR1 KGHSH, CDR2 LQKENI. V was cut by 6 bases and J by 3 bases, with 14 bases left in between. CDR3 length: 15 residues. As DNA, the CDR3 is TGTGCCAGCTCCCCCGGGACATTCTACACCGGGGAGCTGTTTTTT. Amino acid sequence: CASSPGTFYTGELFF.

The table lists this clonotype with a few counts. The genes are TRBV7-6 and TRBJ2-3; D remains unclear. Germline assignment: CDR1 SGHVS and CDR2 FNYEAQ. V gave up 7 bases and J gave up 3 bases, with 14 bases separating them. This CDR3 has 14 residues. CDR3 in amino acids: CASTPPITTDTQYF. DNA for the CDR3: TGTGCCAGCACCCCCCCCATCACGACAGATACGCAGTATTTT.

This clonotype was seen a few times. This chain links TRBV25-1 with TRBJ2-7; 9 nucleotides match TRBD2. This CDR3 contains 15 residues. The V segment lost 4 bases and the J segment 2 bases; nucleotides outside the gene matches: 6. Germline values: CDR1 MGHDK, CDR2 SYGVNS. CDR3 DNA: TGTGCCAGCAGTGGCCCAGCGGGGGGACCCTACGAGCAGTACTTC. Its translation: CASSGPAGGPYEQYF.

This clonotype has only a few counts. The chain couples TRBV20-1 to TRBJ2-1; D is undetermined. The CDR3 extends over 15 amino acids. Trimming removed 5 bases from V and 1 base from J, with 15 bases in between. CDR1 DFQATT and CDR2 SNEGSKA come from the germline V gene (reference sequence). CDR3 nucleotide sequence: TGCAGTGCTGCTACTCCCAGGCGATCCTACAATGAGCAGTTCTTC. Residues: CSAATPRRSYNEQFF.

This clonotype has only a few counts. This chain uses TRBV7-2 with TRBJ1-2; D is undetermined. Trimming removed 1 base at V and 4 bases at J, with 16 bases between. The germline V gene encodes CDR1 SGHTA and CDR2 FQGNSA. The CDR3 spans 16 residues. In nucleotides, the CDR3 is TGTGCCAGCAGCTTAGAGGGCGGTACCTACCCCTATGGCTACACCTTC. Residues: CASSLEGGTYPYGYTF.

This clonotype was detected a few times. The V and J genes are TRBV7-9 and TRBJ2-7, with D unresolved. This CDR3 is built from 14 residues. V gave up 5 bases and J gave up 4 bases, with 15 bases separating them. Germline V gene data show CDR1 as SEHNR and CDR2 as FQNEAQ (reference sequence). The CDR3 nucleotides read TGTGCCAGCAGCCCCGTAGGTAGCTCATACGAGCAGTACTTC. This sequence encodes CASSPVGSSYEQYF.

This clonotype was observed a few times. J is TRBJ2-5 and V is TRBV15; 9 nucleotides agree with TRBD1. This CDR3 has 16 amino acids. V gave up 6 bases and J gave up 3 bases; unmatched junction bases: 11. Germline CDR1 and CDR2: LNHNV and YYDKDF (reference sequence). CDR3 coding DNA: TGTGCCACCAGAGTAATGGAGGGACAGGGTAAAGAGACCCAGTACTTC. As protein: CATRVMEGQGKETQYF.

This clonotype was counted a few times. The V call is TRBV4-1, the J call TRBJ1-1, with D maybe TRBD1 (5 bases). This CDR3 contains 13 residues. V was clipped by 0 bases and J by 7 bases, with 9 bases between them. CDR1 and CDR2 (germline): MGHRA, YSYEKL. The CDR3 region is CASSQEGVIEAFF. As DNA, the CDR3 is TGCGCCAGCAGCCAAGAGGGGGTCATTGAAGCTTTCTTT.

This clonotype was found a few times. This chain connects TRBV2 to TRBJ2-1; D is perhaps TRBD1 (5 bases). With 5 bases removed from V and 3 bases from J, the gap between germline ends came to 14 bases. The germline V gene encodes CDR1 SNHLY and CDR2 FYNNEI. The CDR3 runs 15 residues. The DNA of the CDR3 is TGTGCCAGCAGTTTCGGGCAGGGCGACTACAATGAGCAGTTCTTC. This encodes CASSFGQGDYNEQFF.

In this sample, this clonotype turned up many times. V is TRBV5-4 and J is TRBJ2-1, with TRBD1 matching over 8 bases. Germline CDR1 reads SGHNT; CDR2 reads YYREEE (reference sequence). V dropped 5 bases and J dropped 5; count of bases not matched to a gene: 9. The length of the CDR3 is 15 residues. CDR3 bases: TGTGCCAGCAGTCGTAAAGGACAGGGCGACAATGAGCAGTTCTTC. It codes for CASSRKGQGDNEQFF.

This clonotype turned up a few times. The chain recombines TRBV7-9 with TRBJ1-4; a weak D match, TRBD1 (6 bases). CDR1 and CDR2 from the germline V gene are SEHNR and FQNEAQ (reference sequence). The CDR3 runs to 15 residues. Trimming took 5 bases from V and 5 from J, leaving 15 bases between them. The CDR3 nucleotides are TGTGCCAGCAGCCAACCTGGGGGCTTAAATGAAAAACTGTTTTTT. Translating gives CASSQPGGLNEKLFF. The entire variable domain, with the rest obtained from reference TRBV7-9 and TRBJ1-4, is as follows: DTGVSQNPRHKITKRGQNVTFRCDPISEHNRLYWYRQTLGQGPEFLTYFQNEAQLEKSRLLSDRFSAERPKGSFSTLEIQRTEQGDSAMYLCASSQPGGLNEKLFFGSGTQLSVL.